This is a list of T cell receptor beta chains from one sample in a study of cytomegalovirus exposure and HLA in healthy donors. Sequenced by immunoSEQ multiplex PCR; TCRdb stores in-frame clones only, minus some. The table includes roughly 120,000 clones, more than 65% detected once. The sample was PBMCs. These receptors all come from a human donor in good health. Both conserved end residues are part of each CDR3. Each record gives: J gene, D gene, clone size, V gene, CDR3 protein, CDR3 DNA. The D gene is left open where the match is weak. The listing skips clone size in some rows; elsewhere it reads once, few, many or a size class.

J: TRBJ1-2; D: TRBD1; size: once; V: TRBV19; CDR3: CASSEWTGDYGYTF; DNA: TGTGCCAGTAGTGAATGGACAGGGGACTATGGCTACACCTTC
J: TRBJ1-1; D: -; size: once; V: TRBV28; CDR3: CASTPPGGANTEAFF; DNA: TGTGCCAGCACCCCCCCGGGAGGGGCGAACACTGAAGCTTTCTTT
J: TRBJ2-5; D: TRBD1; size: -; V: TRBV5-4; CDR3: CASSYDRGPQETQYF; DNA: TGTGCCAGCAGTTATGACAGGGGGCCTCAAGAGACCCAGTACTTC
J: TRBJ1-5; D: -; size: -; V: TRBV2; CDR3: CASSEVGGLPGNQPQHF; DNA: TGTGCCAGCAGTGAAGTGGGAGGTCTTCCGGGCAATCAGCCCCAGCATTTT
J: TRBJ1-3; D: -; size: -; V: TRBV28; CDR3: CASIQGSSGNTIYF; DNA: TGTGCCAGCATTCAGGGAAGCTCTGGAAACACCATATATTTT
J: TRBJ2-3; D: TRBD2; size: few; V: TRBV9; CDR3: CASSVVSGRATDTQYF; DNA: TGTGCCAGCAGCGTAGTAAGCGGGAGGGCCACAGATACGCAGTATTTT
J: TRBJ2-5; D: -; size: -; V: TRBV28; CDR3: CASSSTMASQYF; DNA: TGTGCCAGCAGTTCAACGATGGCTAGCCAGTACTTC
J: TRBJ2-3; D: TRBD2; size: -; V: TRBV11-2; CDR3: CASSLWTSGRTDTQYF; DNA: TGTGCCAGCAGCTTATGGACTAGCGGGAGGACAGATACGCAGTATTTT
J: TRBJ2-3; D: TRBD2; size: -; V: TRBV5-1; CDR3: CASSVGGVTDTQYF; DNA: TGCGCCAGCAGTGTGGGGGGGGTCACAGATACGCAGTATTTT
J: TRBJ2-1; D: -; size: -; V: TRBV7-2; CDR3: CASSLDPMREQFF; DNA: TGTGCCAGCAGCTTAGATCCGATGAGGGAGCAGTTCTTC
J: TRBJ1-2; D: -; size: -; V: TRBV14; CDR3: CASSPSGNYGYTF; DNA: TGTGCCAGCAGCCCTTCGGGAAACTATGGCTACACCTTC
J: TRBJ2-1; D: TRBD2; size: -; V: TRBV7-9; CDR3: CASSAPGLAGKNEQFF; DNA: TGTGCCAGCAGCGCACCGGGACTAGCGGGAAAGAATGAGCAGTTCTTC
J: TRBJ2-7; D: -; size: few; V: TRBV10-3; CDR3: CAISDNRDGEQYF; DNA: TGTGCCATCAGTGATAATCGGGATGGGGAGCAGTACTTC
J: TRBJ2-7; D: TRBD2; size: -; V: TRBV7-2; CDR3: CASSSRLAVSLEQYF; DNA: TGTGCCAGCAGCTCCAGACTAGCGGTGAGTCTCGAGCAGTACTTC
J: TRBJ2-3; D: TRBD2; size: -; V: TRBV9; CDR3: CASSVGTSGGSDTQYF; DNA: TGTGCCAGCAGCGTAGGGACTAGCGGGGGATCAGATACGCAGTATTTT
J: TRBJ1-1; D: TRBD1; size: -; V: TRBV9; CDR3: CASSITGVGNTEAFF; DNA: TGTGCCAGCAGCATTACAGGGGTGGGGAACACTGAAGCTTTCTTT
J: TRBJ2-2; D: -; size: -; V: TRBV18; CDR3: CASSPDDGRNTGELFF; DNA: TGTGCCAGCTCACCAGACGATGGGAGGAACACCGGGGAGCTGTTTTTT
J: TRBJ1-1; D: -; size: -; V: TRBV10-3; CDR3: CAISDVANTEAFF; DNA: TGTGCCATCAGTGACGTGGCTAACACTGAAGCTTTCTTT
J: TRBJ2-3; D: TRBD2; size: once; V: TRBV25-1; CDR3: CASSENRLAGVPDTQYF; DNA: TGTGCCAGCAGTGAAAATCGACTAGCGGGAGTCCCAGATACGCAGTATTTT
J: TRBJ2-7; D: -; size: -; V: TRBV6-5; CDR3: CASSSGLSSYEQYF; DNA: TGTGCCAGCAGTTCAGGACTATCCTCCTACGAGCAGTACTTC
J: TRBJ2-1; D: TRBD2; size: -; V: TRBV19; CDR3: CASSHPPGLAAYNEQFF; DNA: TGTGCCAGTAGTCACCCTCCGGGACTAGCGGCTTACAATGAGCAGTTCTTC
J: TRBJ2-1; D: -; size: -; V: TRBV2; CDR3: CASSMGRGQNNEQFF; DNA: TGTGCCAGCAGCATGGGGCGGGGCCAAAACAATGAGCAGTTCTTC
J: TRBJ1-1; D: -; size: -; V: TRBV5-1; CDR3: CASSLAGANTEAFF; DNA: TGCGCCAGCAGCTTGGCAGGGGCGAACACTGAAGCTTTCTTT
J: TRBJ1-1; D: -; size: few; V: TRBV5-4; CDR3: CASARLGGSGTEAFF; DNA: TGTGCCAGCGCCCGCTTAGGGGGTTCGGGCACTGAAGCTTTCTTT
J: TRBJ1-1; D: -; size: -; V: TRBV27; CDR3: CASSLRGGEAFF; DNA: TGTGCCAGCAGTTTAAGGGGTGGAGAGGCTTTCTTT
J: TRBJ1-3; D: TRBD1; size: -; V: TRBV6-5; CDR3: CASRGGTGEMNTIYF; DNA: TGTGCCAGCAGAGGGGGGACAGGGGAAATGAACACCATATATTTT
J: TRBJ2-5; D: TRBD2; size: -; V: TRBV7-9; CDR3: CASSLDKTSGSRETQYF; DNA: TGTGCCAGCAGCTTAGATAAGACTAGCGGGAGTAGGGAGACCCAGTACTTC
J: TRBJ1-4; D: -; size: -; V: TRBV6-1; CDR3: CASSGRGGQGEKLFF; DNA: TGTGCCAGCAGTGGGAGGGGGGGGCAGGGTGAAAAACTGTTTTTT
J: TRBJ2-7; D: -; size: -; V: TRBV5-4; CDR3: CASSLFQGLSYEQYF; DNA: TGTGCCAGCAGCTTGTTCCAGGGTCTCTCCTACGAGCAGTACTTC
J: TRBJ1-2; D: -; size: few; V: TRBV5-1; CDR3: CASSLAGIEAAGYTF; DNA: TGCGCCAGCAGCTTGGCAGGGATAGAAGCCGCTGGCTACACCTTC
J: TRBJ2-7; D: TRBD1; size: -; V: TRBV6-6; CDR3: CASIKQGTSYEQYF; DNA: TGTGCCAGCATTAAACAGGGGACATCCTACGAGCAGTACTTC
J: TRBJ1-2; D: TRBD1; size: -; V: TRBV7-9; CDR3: CASSFGTGGNYGYTF; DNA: TGTGCCAGCAGCTTTGGGACAGGGGGGAACTATGGCTACACCTTC
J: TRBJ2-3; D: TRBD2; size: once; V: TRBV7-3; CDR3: CASSLMAGADTQYF; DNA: TGTGCCAGCAGCTTAATGGCGGGAGCAGATACGCAGTATTTT
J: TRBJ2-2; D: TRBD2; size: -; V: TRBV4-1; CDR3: CASSTTGIGRANYTGELFF; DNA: TGCGCCAGCAGCACCACGGGAATAGGGAGGGCGAACTACACCGGGGAGCTGTTTTTT
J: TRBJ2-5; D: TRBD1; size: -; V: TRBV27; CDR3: CASSLSFSGQDRGSQYF; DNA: TGTGCCAGCAGTTTATCGTTTTCGGGACAGGACAGGGGGTCCCAGTACTTC
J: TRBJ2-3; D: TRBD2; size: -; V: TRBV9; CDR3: CASSVKASGSRDTQYF; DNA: TGTGCCAGCAGCGTGAAGGCTAGCGGGAGCAGGGATACGCAGTATTTT
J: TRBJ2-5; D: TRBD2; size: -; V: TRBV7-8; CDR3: CASSWGLAGLQETQYF; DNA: TGTGCCAGCAGCTGGGGACTAGCGGGACTACAAGAGACCCAGTACTTC